The 22 T cell receptor beta chains listed next were all sequenced from one sample in a study of blood T cell repertoires in COVID-19. The data were produced by immunoSEQ multiplex PCR, yet TCRdb's version contains in-frame clones alone and is incomplete. In the table there are about 60,000 clones, more than 65% of which are singletons. Sequences were obtained from peripheral blood. The receptors shown here come from a woman in her 70s with acute or convalescent COVID-19.

V gene TRBV10-2 combines with J gene TRBJ2-7; D ambiguous. This CDR3 comprises 15 residues. Trimming took off 6 bases at V and 6 bases at J, with 21 bases between the two ends. Germline-derived CDR1 and CDR2 are WSHSY and SAAADI. The DNA of the CDR3 is TGCGCCAGCAGACCTATACTCCCCGTTTTCTCCGAGCAGTACTTC. Translated: CASRPILPVFSEQYF.

The chain uses TRBV29-1 and TRBJ2-7, with 8 bases aligning to TRBD1. Germline V gene data show CDR1 as SQVTM and CDR2 as ANQGSEA. After removal of 4 bases from V and 2 bases from J, the junction contained 4 bases not matched to a gene. This CDR3 contains 13 residues. This CDR3 reads CSVAGQGPYEQYF. For the CDR3, the DNA is TGCAGCGTTGCAGGACAGGGCCCCTACGAGCAGTACTTC.

The J gene is TRBJ2-5, the V gene TRBV10-3, with D possibly matching TRBD2 (5 bases). V gave up 8 bases and J gave up 5 bases, with 12 bases separating them. Germline CDR1 reads ENHRY; CDR2 reads SYGVKD. The CDR3 extends over 12 amino acids. The CDR3 DNA is TGTGCCATCGGCGCGGGTTTGGAGACCCAGTACTTC. Protein product: CAIGAGLETQYF.

The V and J genes are TRBV20-1 and TRBJ2-5, with a possible D match to TRBD2 (5 bases). The ends were cut back, 6 bases at V and 5 bases at J, with 10 bases in the middle. Germline V gives CDR1 DFQATT, CDR2 SNEGSKA (reference sequence). The CDR3 consists of 11 residues. The CDR3 is CSAWTRETQYF. In nucleotides, the CDR3 is TGCAGTGCCTGGACTCGGGAGACCCAGTACTTC.

This clone was seen only a few times. This chain links TRBV4-1 with TRBJ1-3, with 9 bases lining up with TRBD1. After removal of 3 bases from V and 1 base from J, the junction contained 4 bases not matched to a gene. Germline assignment: CDR1 MGHRA and CDR2 YSYEKL. The CDR3 is made up of 16 amino acids. The CDR3 region is CASSQDRGRSGNTIYF. CDR3 nucleotides: TGCGCCAGCAGCCAGGACAGGGGAAGGTCTGGAAACACCATATATTTT.

V and J are TRBV3-1 (or the pseudogene TRBV3-2) and TRBJ2-7, with D perhaps TRBD2 (5 bases). Trimming cost V 0 bases and J 2 bases, with 8 bases left between them. The CDR3 is 14 residues long. Per the germline V gene, CDR1 is LGHDT and CDR2 is YNNKEL (reference sequence). CDR3 sequence: CASSQDSVTYEQYF. The CDR3 DNA is TGTGCCAGCAGCCAAGATAGCGTGACCTACGAGCAGTACTTC.

This chain connects TRBV4-1 to TRBJ2-1; 7 nucleotides match TRBD2. J was trimmed by 4 bases and V by 0 bases; bases with no gene match: 3. Germline V gives CDR1 MGHRA, CDR2 YSYEKL. The length of the CDR3 is 15 residues. CDR3 DNA: TGCGCCAGCAGCCAAGACGGGACTAATTACAATGAGCAGTTCTTC. Protein: CASSQDGTNYNEQFF.

This clone was detected once. The V call is TRBV7-8, the J call TRBJ2-3; 7 bases line up with TRBD1. This CDR3 is built from 15 residues. Trimming took 4 bases from V and 2 from J; bases not matched to a gene: 6. Germline V gene sequence: CDR1 SGHVS, CDR2 FQNEAQ. As DNA, the CDR3 is TGTGCCAGCAGCTCGTGGGACAGATACACAGATACGCAGTATTTT. Its translation is CASSSWDRYTDTQYF.

The V gene is TRBV27, the J gene TRBJ1-5; D is possibly TRBD1 (6 bases). This CDR3 contains 12 residues. In germline, CDR1 is MNHEY, CDR2 SMNVEV (reference sequence). The CDR3 DNA sequence: TGTGGAAACAGGGAAGGGAATCAGCCCCAGCATTTT. Encoded protein: CGNREGNQPQHF.

This chain joins TRBV19 and TRBJ1-4; the match to TRBD1 covers 11 bases. Germline V gene sequence: CDR1 LNHDA, CDR2 SQIVND (reference sequence). The V gene end was trimmed by 4 bases and the J gene end by 4 bases; junction bases not matched to a gene: 8. This CDR3 is 17 amino acids long. The CDR3 bases are TGTGCCAGTAGTAATCCCGGCGGGACAGGGGGTAATGAAAAACTGTTTTTT. It encodes CASSNPGGTGGNEKLFF.

This chain connects TRBV6-6 to TRBJ1-6; D unresolved. The V gene lost 2 bases and the J gene lost 7 bases, with 9 bases spanning the gap. The V gene's germline CDR1 is MNHNY and CDR2 SVGAGI (reference sequence). The CDR3 loop spans 14 amino acids. CDR3: CASSYRTANSPLHF. As DNA, the CDR3 is TGTGCCAGCAGTTACAGAACAGCAAATTCACCCCTCCACTTT.

This chain connects TRBV5-5 to TRBJ1-1; TRBD1 aligns across 8 bases. V lost 3 bases and J lost 4; bases outside the gene matches: 8. Germline loops: CDR1 SGHKS, CDR2 YYEKEE (reference sequence). This CDR3 comprises 15 residues. Here the CDR3 reads CASSSRTGRGTEAFF. The DNA of the CDR3 is TGTGCCAGCAGCTCCCGGACAGGGCGAGGCACTGAAGCTTTCTTT.

The CDR3 DNA reads TGTGCCAGCAGTTTATCGACTTGGTCAGGGGCCTTTCCCACTGAAGCTTTCTTT. It translates to CASSLSTWSGAFPTEAFF. The chain has TRBV27 and TRBJ1-1, with a possible D match to TRBD1 (6 bases). Germline lookup yields CDR1 MNHEY and CDR2 SMNVEV (reference sequence). CDR3 length equals 18 residues. V was shortened by 0 bases and J by 4 bases, with 21 bases between the two germline ends.

The rearrangement links TRBV25-1 to TRBJ1-1; D is unclear. CDR1 is MGHDK and CDR2 is SYGVNS in the germline V gene. Trimming shortened V by 4 bases and J by 7 bases, and 16 bases separated the two germline ends. The CDR3 loop spans 14 amino acids. The CDR3 nucleotides are TGTGCCAGCAGTGCCAAGCTCCGCCCGAATGAAGCTTTCTTT. This translates into CASSAKLRPNEAFF.

The DNA for the CDR3 is TGTGCCAGCAGCCTGGGCAGTCCGGGGGAGACCCAGTACTTC. Encoded protein: CASSLGSPGETQYF. V is TRBV6-5 and J is TRBJ2-5; D perhaps matches TRBD2 (5 bases). V was trimmed by 6 bases and J by 5 bases, leaving 16 bases between them. The CDR3 is made up of 14 amino acids. Germline CDR1 reads MNHEY; CDR2 reads SVGAGI.

Here the CDR3 reads CASSLLLGDGYTF. CDR3 nucleotides: TGTGCCAGCAGCTTACTGCTGGGAGATGGCTACACCTTC. This chain joins TRBV9 and TRBJ1-2; no definite D call. V shed 4 bases and J shed 6 bases, with 13 bases lying between them. There are 13 residues in the CDR3. CDR1 is SGDLS and CDR2 is YYNGEE in the germline V gene.

This chain links TRBV6-5 with TRBJ1-6, with unresolved D. This CDR3 has 14 amino acids. Trimming removed 5 bases at V and 6 bases at J, with 11 bases between. Germline assignment: CDR1 MNHEY and CDR2 SVGAGI. The CDR3: CASSIRGGNSPLHF. The CDR3 DNA reads TGTGCCAGCAGTATTCGGGGAGGTAATTCACCCCTCCACTTT.

The genes are TRBV5-4 and TRBJ1-2; D is unresolved. The CDR3 sequence is 15 residues long. Germline V CDR1 and CDR2: SGHNT, YYREEE (reference sequence). Trimming removed 1 base at V and 2 bases at J, with 12 bases between. Here the CDR3 reads CASSLLTTSNYGYTF. The CDR3 DNA reads TGTGCCAGCAGCTTGCTGACTACCTCCAACTATGGCTACACCTTC. Together with reference TRBV5-4 and TRBJ1-2, the CDR3 gives the full variable domain: ETGVTQSPTHLIKTRGQQVTLRCSSQSGHNTVSWYQQALGQGPQFIFQYYREEENGRGNFPPRFSGLQFPNYSSELNVNALELDDSALYLCASSLLTTSNYGYTFGSGTRLTVV.

The V call is TRBV3-1 (or the pseudogene TRBV3-2), the J call TRBJ1-6, with TRBD1 matching over 7 bases. This CDR3 has 14 residues. CDR1 LGHDT and CDR2 YNNKEL come from the germline V gene (reference sequence). V gave up 4 bases and J gave up 6 bases; unmatched junction bases: 3. This CDR3 is CASSRWDSNSPLHF. CDR3 nucleotides: TGTGCCAGCAGCCGTTGGGACAGTAATTCACCCCTCCACTTT.

This clone was seen only a few times. The chain joins TRBV9 to TRBJ1-3; 7 bases align to TRBD1. This CDR3 region has 15 residues. The germline gives CDR1 SGDLS, CDR2 YYNGEE. Unmatched junction bases numbered 6, after V lost 4 bases and J lost 2 bases. CDR3 in amino acids: CASSYDRAPGNTIYF. CDR3 in DNA: TGTGCCAGCAGCTACGACAGGGCCCCTGGAAACACCATATATTTT.

Comment on this clone: The sample carries other DNA sequences with the same CDR3. The chain carries TRBV28 and TRBJ1-3, with TRBD1 as a possible D gene (5 bases). This CDR3 is built from 15 residues. CDR1 is MDHEN, CDR2 SYDVKM, per germline. V shed 6 bases and J shed 4 bases, with 16 bases lying between them. Written as DNA, the CDR3 is TGTGCCAGCAGCCTAACGGGGGGAACCGGAAACACCATATATTTT. This codes for CASSLTGGTGNTIYF.

About this clone: It is likely a read error, because the conserved phenylalanine at the end of the CDR3 is missing. The DNA is left out, because the CDR3 cannot be placed on it with certainty; the CDR3 is given as TCRdb lists it. This chain connects TRBV21-1 to TRBJ2-3; the DNA was not used to check the table's D call, TRBD2. TRBV21-1 is described as a pseudogene. The CDR3 is 10 residues long, ends included. The CDR3 here is CASSRLGGRP.